The clone carrying this TCR beta chain is a singleton in its sample. Its specificity is unknown. The sample is drawn from a study of cytomegalovirus exposure and HLA in healthy donors. General study findings and limits: Cytomegalovirus-associated status was assigned to 150 or so TCR beta chains.

As for the donors, each was a healthy bone marrow donor. V lost 0 bases and J lost 6; bases outside the gene matches: 3. From germline, CDR1 is SGHRS and CDR2 YFSETQ. CDR3 length equals 15 residues. Researchers ran the PCR with 60 Vbeta and 13 Jbeta primers. This table comes from immunoSEQ multiplex PCR, and its TCRdb copy is limited to in-frame clones, with some not included. The sample contains about 130,000 clones, more than 70% of which appear only once. The origin of this receptor is a woman aged 30 to 39 in good health and CMV-seropositive. The specimen was PBMCs. The chain combines TRBV5-1 with TRBJ1-6, with TRBD1 matching 7 bases. CDR3 sequence (DNA): TGCGCCAGCAGCTTGGGCGACAGGGTTAATTCACCCCTCCACTTT. It codes for CASSLGDRVNSPLHF.